The 20 T cell receptor beta chains below were found in one sample sequenced in a study of blood T cell repertoires in COVID-19. Sequencing used immunoSEQ multiplex PCR; TCRdb keeps in-frame clones, though not all of them. The sample yields roughly 150,000 clones, more than 75% seen once. Sequencing input: peripheral blood. These receptors all come from a man between 60 and 75 years old with active or convalescent COVID-19.

The chain couples TRBV7-2 to TRBJ2-2; TRBD1 is a possible D gene (6 bases). Germline V gene sequence: CDR1 SGHTA, CDR2 FQGNSA. This CDR3 region has 15 residues. The ends were cut back, 3 bases at V and 2 bases at J, with 10 bases in the middle. CDR3 sequence: CASSFLGANTGELFF. The CDR3 DNA sequence: TGTGCCAGCAGCTTCCTGGGGGCCAACACCGGGGAGCTGTTTTTT.

V usage is TRBV7-6 and J usage is TRBJ1-2; possible D gene TRBD1, 6 bases. V was clipped by 5 bases and J by 3 bases, with 16 bases between them. Germline V gives CDR1 SGHVS, CDR2 FNYEAQ. This CDR3 has 15 residues. The CDR3 reads CASSRGAGGDYGYTF. The CDR3 region has the DNA TGTGCCAGCAGCCGGGGGGCGGGGGGCGACTATGGCTACACCTTC.

The chain carries TRBV6-5 and TRBJ1-1, with a tentative D call TRBD1 (6 bases). Germline V gives CDR1 MNHEY, CDR2 SVGAGI. The CDR3 length is 15 residues. V lost 2 bases and J lost 4, with 14 bases in between. Here the CDR3 reads CASSYEPGASTEAFF. CDR3 sequence (DNA): TGTGCCAGCAGTTACGAACCAGGGGCGAGCACTGAAGCTTTCTTT.

CDR3 bases: TGCGCCAGCAGTCCCGGGGAGGGGCCCCAAGAGACCCAGTACTTC. This translates into CASSPGEGPQETQYF. The J gene is TRBJ2-5, the V gene TRBV23-1, with TRBD2 identical over 7 bases. TRBV23-1 is classed as an ORF, of uncertain function. The CDR3 is 15 amino acids. After removal of 4 bases from V and 1 base from J, the junction contained 6 bases not matched to a gene.

CDR3 loop: CASSLGLGALRPREGQYF. CDR3 in DNA: TGTGCCAGCAGCTTAGGGTTAGGCGCCCTTCGTCCGCGGGAGGGCCAATACTTC. The V and J genes are TRBV7-9 and TRBJ2-7; 9 nucleotides match TRBD2. Trimming at V came to 1 base and at J to 13 bases, leaving 23 bases not matched to a gene. Germline CDR1 is SEHNR and CDR2 is FQNEAQ (reference sequence). This CDR3 has 18 amino acids. Complete variable domain (other parts from reference TRBV7-9 and TRBJ2-7): DTGVSQNPRHKITKRGQNVTFRCDPISEHNRLYWYRQTLGQGPEFLTYFQNEAQLEKSRLLSDRFSAERPKGSFSTLEIQRTEQGDSAMYLCASSLGLGALRPREGQYFGPGTRLTVT.

This chain joins TRBV5-6 and TRBJ1-2, with D perhaps matching TRBD1 (6 bases). The V end lost 2 bases, the J end lost 3 bases, and 17 bases lay between the germline ends. Germline-derived CDR1 and CDR2 are SGHDT and YYEEEE. The CDR3 extends over 16 amino acids. CDR3 in amino acids: CASSFPIPTGYYGYTF. The CDR3 bases are TGTGCCAGCAGCTTTCCCATTCCGACAGGCTACTATGGCTACACCTTC.

The chain joins TRBV3-1 (or the pseudogene TRBV3-2) to TRBJ2-7; 12 bases line up with TRBD2. This CDR3 contains 17 residues. J gave up 1 base and V 0 bases, and 4 bases lay outside the gene matches. Germline V gene lookup returns CDR1 LGHDT and CDR2 YNNKEL (reference sequence). The CDR3 is CASSQDPLAGGSYEQYF. DNA for the CDR3: TGTGCCAGCAGCCAAGATCCCCTAGCGGGAGGGTCCTACGAGCAGTACTTC.

The table lists this clone with a count of one. This chain uses TRBV27 with TRBJ2-7, with 7 bases aligning to TRBD2. CDR1 is MNHEY and CDR2 is SMNVEV in the germline V gene (reference sequence). CDR3 length equals 14 residues. After removal of 6 bases from V and 4 bases from J, the junction contained 9 bases not matched to a gene. CDR3 sequence reads: CASRPRLAVYEQYF. The CDR3 DNA sequence: TGTGCCAGCAGGCCGCGGCTAGCGGTATACGAGCAGTACTTC.

The rearrangement joins TRBV4-1 to TRBJ2-5; D gene unclear. Germline CDR1 is MGHRA and CDR2 is YSYEKL. With 1 base removed from V and 2 bases from J, the gap between germline ends came to 5 bases. CDR3 length: 13 residues. The CDR3 bases are TGCGCCAGCAGCCAAGGGCCGCAAGAGACCCAGTACTTC. It codes for CASSQGPQETQYF.

The V gene is TRBV7-9, the J gene TRBJ1-2; 7 nucleotides align to TRBD1. With 0 bases clipped from V and 2 bases from J, the junction kept 6 bases outside the gene matches. The germline gives CDR1 SEHNR, CDR2 FQNEAQ (reference sequence). The CDR3 totals 16 residues. The CDR3 is CASSLATGQPNYGYTF. CDR3 nucleotides: TGTGCCAGCAGCTTAGCGACGGGACAGCCCAACTATGGCTACACCTTC.

This rearrangement joins TRBV7-2 to TRBJ1-3; the D gene is possibly TRBD1 (6 bases). The CDR3 has 15 residues. In germline, CDR1 is SGHTA, CDR2 FQGNSA. Trimming shortened V by 5 bases and J by 0 bases, and 11 bases separated the two germline ends. The CDR3 coding sequence is TGTGCCAGCAGCGCGGACAGTTTCTCTGGAAACACCATATATTTT. Translating gives CASSADSFSGNTIYF.

This clone was counted many times. The CDR3 loop reads CASSPLGQPNQPQHF. CDR3 DNA sequence: TGTGCCAGCTCACCGTTGGGACAGCCCAATCAGCCCCAGCATTTT. The chain couples TRBV18 to TRBJ1-5, with 7 bases matching TRBD1. The CDR3 contains 15 residues. Germline-derived CDR1 and CDR2 are KGHSH and LQKENI. V lost 3 bases to trimming and J lost 3 bases; unmatched junction nucleotides: 5.

CDR3 in amino acids: CASSSITGTGHFEQYF. DNA for the CDR3: TGCGCCAGCAGCTCGATTACCGGGACAGGGCACTTCGAGCAGTACTTC. V and J are TRBV5-1 and TRBJ2-7; the match to TRBD1 covers 9 bases. The CDR3 runs to 16 residues. The J segment lost 6 bases and the V segment lost 3 bases, leaving 13 bases of the junction unmatched. Germline CDR1 SGHRS, CDR2 YFSETQ.

This clone was detected a few times. The chain combines TRBV19 with TRBJ1-5; TRBD1 matches 10 bases. Germline V gene data show CDR1 as LNHDA and CDR2 as SQIVND (reference sequence). V shed 10 bases and J 0 bases; nucleotides not matched to a gene: 3. This CDR3 has 14 amino acids. The CDR3 is CATRDRGSNQPQHF. DNA of the CDR3: TGTGCCACCAGGGACAGGGGTAGCAATCAGCCCCAGCATTTT.

J is TRBJ2-1 and V is TRBV29-1; 8 bases map to TRBD2. The CDR3 is 14 amino acids. J lost 7 bases, V lost 4 bases, and 9 bases had no gene match. Germline V gives CDR1 SQVTM, CDR2 ANQGSEA. The chain's CDR3 is CSVAPRGGRNEQFF. The DNA of the CDR3 is TGCAGCGTTGCCCCGCGCGGGGGGAGGAATGAGCAGTTCTTC.

V and J are TRBV7-2 and TRBJ2-3; TRBD2 agrees at 13 bases. Unmatched junction bases numbered 8, after V lost 0 bases and J lost 8 bases. The CDR3 extends over 17 amino acids. Germline V gene data show CDR1 as SGHTA and CDR2 as FQGNSA. The CDR3 sequence is CASSLASLAGGQGTQYF. The CDR3 nucleotides read TGTGCCAGCAGCTTAGCCTCACTAGCGGGGGGGCAGGGTACGCAGTATTTT.

The V and J genes are TRBV18 and TRBJ1-1, with D uncertain. The ends were cut back, 2 bases at V and 5 bases at J, with 21 bases in the middle. The V gene's germline CDR1 is KGHSH and CDR2 LQKENI. This CDR3 is built from 17 residues. CDR3 residues: CASSPNQAPFRGTEAFF. The DNA for the CDR3 is TGTGCCAGCTCACCAAACCAAGCCCCTTTCCGGGGAACTGAAGCTTTCTTT.

The chain combines TRBV19 with TRBJ2-1; TRBD2 matches at 9 bases. The V and J ends lost 3 bases and 4 bases, in that order; junction bases with no gene match: 4. The CDR3 spans 15 residues. Germline CDR1 and CDR2: LNHDA and SQIVND (reference sequence). CDR3 region: CASSIPAGGYNEQFF. In DNA form, the CDR3 reads TGTGCCAGTAGTATTCCAGCGGGGGGATACAATGAGCAGTTCTTC. Using reference TRBV19 and TRBJ2-1 for the parts outside the CDR3, the full variable domain is DGGITQSPKYLFRKEGQNVTLSCEQNLNHDAMYWYRQDPGQGLRLIYYSQIVNDFQKGDIAEGYSVSREKKESFPLTVTSAQKNPTAFYLCASSIPAGGYNEQFFGPGTRLTVL.

J is TRBJ2-1 and V is TRBV6-5; weak D call: TRBD2 (6 bases). The CDR3 has 12 residues. The germline gives CDR1 MNHEY, CDR2 SVGAGI. V was trimmed by 6 bases and J by 7 bases, leaving 10 bases between them. The DNA for the CDR3 is TGTGCCAGCAGCTCTAGCGAAAATGAGCAGTTCTTC. Amino acids: CASSSSENEQFF.

V usage is TRBV20-1 and J usage is TRBJ2-5; 10 bases fit TRBD2. CDR3 length: 17 residues. V dropped 3 bases and J dropped 2; count of bases not matched to a gene: 12. The germline V gene has CDR1 DFQATT and CDR2 SNEGSKA (reference sequence). Here the CDR3 DNA reads TGCAGTGCTAGTCCTCCAAGCGGGGGGGCCTTTCAAGAGACCCAGTACTTC. It encodes CSASPPSGGAFQETQYF.